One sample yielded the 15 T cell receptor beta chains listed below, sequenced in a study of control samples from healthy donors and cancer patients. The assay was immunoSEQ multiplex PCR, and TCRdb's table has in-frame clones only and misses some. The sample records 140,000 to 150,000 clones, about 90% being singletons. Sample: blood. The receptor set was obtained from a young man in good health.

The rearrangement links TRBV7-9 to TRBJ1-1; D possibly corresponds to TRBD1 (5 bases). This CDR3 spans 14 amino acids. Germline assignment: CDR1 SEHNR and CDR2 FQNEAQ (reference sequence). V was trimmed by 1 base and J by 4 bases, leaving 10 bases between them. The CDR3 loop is CASSLDRTPTEAFF. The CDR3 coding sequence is TGTGCCAGCAGCTTAGACAGGACCCCCACTGAAGCTTTCTTT.

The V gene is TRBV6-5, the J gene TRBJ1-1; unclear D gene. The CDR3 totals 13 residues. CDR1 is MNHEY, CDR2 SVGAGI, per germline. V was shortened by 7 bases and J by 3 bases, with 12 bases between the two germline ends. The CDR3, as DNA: TGTGCCAGCATGGCAGCTTTGGACACTGAAGCTTTCTTT. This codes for CASMAALDTEAFF.

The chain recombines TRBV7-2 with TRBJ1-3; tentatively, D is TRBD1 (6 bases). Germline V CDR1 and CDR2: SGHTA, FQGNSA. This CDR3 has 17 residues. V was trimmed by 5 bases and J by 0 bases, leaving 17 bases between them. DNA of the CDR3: TGTGCCAGCAGCCGTCCCGGGACACGTCGCTCTGGAAACACCATATATTTT. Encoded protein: CASSRPGTRRSGNTIYF.

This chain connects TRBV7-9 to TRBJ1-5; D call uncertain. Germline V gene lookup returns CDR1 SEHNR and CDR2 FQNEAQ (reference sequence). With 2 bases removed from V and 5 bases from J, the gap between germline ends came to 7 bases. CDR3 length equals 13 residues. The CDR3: CASSLTEYQPQHF. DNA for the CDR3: TGTGCCAGCAGCTTAACAGAGTATCAGCCCCAGCATTTT.

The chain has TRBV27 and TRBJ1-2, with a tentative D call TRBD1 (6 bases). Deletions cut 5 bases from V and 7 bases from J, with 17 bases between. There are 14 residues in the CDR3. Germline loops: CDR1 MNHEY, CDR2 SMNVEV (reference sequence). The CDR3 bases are TGTGCCAGCAGTGTCGAAGGGGGTAGGGCTGGCTACACCTTC. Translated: CASSVEGGRAGYTF.

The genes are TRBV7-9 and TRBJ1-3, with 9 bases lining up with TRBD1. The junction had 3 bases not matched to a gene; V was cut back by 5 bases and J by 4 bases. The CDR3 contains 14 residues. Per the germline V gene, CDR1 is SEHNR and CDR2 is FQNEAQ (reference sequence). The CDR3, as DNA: TGTGCCAGCAGCGGACAGGGGAACGGAAACACCATATATTTT. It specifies CASSGQGNGNTIYF.

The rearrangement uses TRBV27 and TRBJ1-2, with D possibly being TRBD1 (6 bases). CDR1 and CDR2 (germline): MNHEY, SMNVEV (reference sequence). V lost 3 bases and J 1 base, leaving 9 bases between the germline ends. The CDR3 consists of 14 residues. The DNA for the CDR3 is TGTGCCAGCAGTTTGACAGGCCGTAACTATGGCTACACCTTC. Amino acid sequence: CASSLTGRNYGYTF.

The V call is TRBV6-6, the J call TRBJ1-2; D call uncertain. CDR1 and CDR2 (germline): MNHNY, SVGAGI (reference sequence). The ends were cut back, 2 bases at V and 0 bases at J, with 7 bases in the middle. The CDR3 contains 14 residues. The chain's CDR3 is CASSYVRANYGYTF. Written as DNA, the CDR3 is TGTGCCAGCAGTTACGTCCGTGCTAACTATGGCTACACCTTC.

The CDR3 DNA reads as TGTGCCAGCAGCTCCCGGACAGGGAGCACTGAAGCTTTCTTT. Protein product: CASSSRTGSTEAFF. The V and J genes are TRBV7-9 and TRBJ1-1; TRBD1 matches at 8 bases. The J segment lost 4 bases and the V segment lost 4 bases, leaving 5 bases of the junction unmatched. The CDR3 spans 14 residues. Germline-derived CDR1 and CDR2 are SEHNR and FQNEAQ (reference sequence).

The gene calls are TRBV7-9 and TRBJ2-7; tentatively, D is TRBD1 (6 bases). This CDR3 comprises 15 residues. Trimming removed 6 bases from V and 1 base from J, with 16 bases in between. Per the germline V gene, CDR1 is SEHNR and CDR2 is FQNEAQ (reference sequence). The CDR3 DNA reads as TGTGCCAGCAGTCGGACAGTGGGCAGTTCCTACGAGCAGTACTTC. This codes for CASSRTVGSSYEQYF.

The CDR3 bases are TGTGCCAGCAGCGTAGCGGATTTCAAGAGCACTGAAGCTTTCTTT. Encoded protein: CASSVADFKSTEAFF. The chain employs TRBV9 and TRBJ1-1; D gene ambiguous. V lost 0 bases and J lost 4, with 13 bases in between. Per the germline V gene, CDR1 is SGDLS and CDR2 is YYNGEE. There are 15 residues in the CDR3.

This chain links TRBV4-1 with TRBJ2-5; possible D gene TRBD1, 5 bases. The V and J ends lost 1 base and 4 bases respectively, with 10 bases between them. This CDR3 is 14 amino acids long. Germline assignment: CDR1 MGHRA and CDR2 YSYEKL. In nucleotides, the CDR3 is TGCGCCAGCAGCCAAGCAGCAGGGCCAGAGACCCAGTACTTC. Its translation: CASSQAAGPETQYF.

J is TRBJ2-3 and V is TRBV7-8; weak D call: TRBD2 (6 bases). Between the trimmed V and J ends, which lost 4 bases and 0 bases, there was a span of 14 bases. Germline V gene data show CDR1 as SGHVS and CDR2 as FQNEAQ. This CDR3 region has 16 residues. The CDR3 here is CASSSLAATSTDTQYF. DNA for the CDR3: TGTGCCAGCAGCTCCTTAGCGGCAACTAGCACAGATACGCAGTATTTT.

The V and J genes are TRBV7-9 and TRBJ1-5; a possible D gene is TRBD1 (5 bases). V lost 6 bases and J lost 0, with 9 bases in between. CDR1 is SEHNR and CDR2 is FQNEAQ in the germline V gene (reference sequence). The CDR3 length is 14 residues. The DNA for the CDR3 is TGTGCCAGCAGTCGGGACCTTAGCAATCAGCCCCAGCATTTT. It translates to CASSRDLSNQPQHF.

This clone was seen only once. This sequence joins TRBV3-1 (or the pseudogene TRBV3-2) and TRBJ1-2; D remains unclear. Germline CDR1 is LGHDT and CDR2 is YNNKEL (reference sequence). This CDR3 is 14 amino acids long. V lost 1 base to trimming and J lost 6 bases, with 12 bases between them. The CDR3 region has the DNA TGTGCCAGCAGCCAAGTTTTGGCGACGGATGGCTACACCTTC. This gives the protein CASSQVLATDGYTF.